This T cell receptor (beta chain) was sequenced for a study of CD8+ T cells in alopecia areata. This clone was detected only a few times. RNA was isolated and reverse transcribed to cDNA, the sequencing template. Here immunoSEQ multiplex PCR was the method, and the copy in TCRdb shows in-frame clones only, minus some. Of about 200,000 clones listed, 60% to 70% are singletons. The CDR3 is 12 residues long. With V trimmed by 4 bases and J by 16 bases, 10 bases remained unmatched. Germline CDR1 SNHLY, CDR2 FYNNEI. The treatment denotes: oral pan-JAK inhibitor, 5-10 mg twice daily. This receptor was taken from a human donor with alopecia areata. V usage is TRBV2 and J usage is TRBJ2-1; 7 bases are shared with TRBD1. Sample: CD4+ T cells sorted from blood, taken at week 4, from a patient treated with tofacitinib. CDR3 coding DNA: TGTGCCAGCAGTGTCGGGACAGCCCAGGCTTTCTTC. This sequence encodes CASSVGTAQAFF.